This TCR beta chain appears in the sequencing data of a study of blood T cell repertoires in COVID-19 (dated by TCRdb to about 2020). Background on the whole study: The collaborator samples originated in the United States, Italy and Spain and spanned the acute and convalescent phases of COVID-19. The material from the prospective study consisted of cDNA or gDNA derived from T cells, B-cell-depleted T cells, or PBMCs. Subjects who had been exposed to COVID-19, were actively infected with it, or had recovered from it provided the deeply sampled blood TCRbeta repertoires that made up the dataset. A freely available public database, intended as a resource for researchers studying the immune response to SARS-CoV-2, is where the repertoires were released. The samples were drawn from the first 160 participants of the ongoing ImmuneRACE study and from over 950 subjects provided by 6 global collaborators. Sample metadata almost always included a de-identified subject ID, COVID-19 status, age in years and sex. HLA class I and class II types, where available, came from metadata supplied by the sample provider rather than from assay-based typing. The study at large found these results: The amount of clinical and demographic metadata varied by source and participant and was provided uncurated.

Turning to this clone: The specificity of this receptor is unknown. No per-base quality is available; no much larger clone lies one base away.

Enrolling through a virtual design, the prospective study's participants ranged in age from roughly 18 to 100 years and lived across 24 United States geographic areas. Cohort assignment in the prospective study relied on participant-reported clinical history from a screening survey and a study questionnaire. Mobile phlebotomists in the prospective study collected whole blood, serum and a nasopharyngeal or oropharyngeal swab from every participant. Prospective study participants could optionally give additional blood draws and questionnaires over a roughly two-month period. Before DNA extraction, prospective study blood samples were shipped either frozen or at room temperature. The immunoSEQ Assay, a bias-controlled multiplex PCR, was used to amplify TCRbeta CDR3 regions from genomic DNA. The paper's data handling went like this. The number of nucleated cells in each sample was estimated by amplification of reference gene primers within the assay. Sequence reads were collapsed and filtered to measure the absolute abundance of every unique TCRbeta CDR3 rearrangement. For each sample, productive Simpson clonality was calculated as the square root of Simpson's diversity index across productive rearrangements. In its TCRdb copy, this immuneACCESS table keeps in-frame sequences only and misses some clones. Where compared with another copy, unresolved V genes explain less than half of these, and the others have no known cause. The V and J calls and clone size were taken over from that table, and D and trimming were inferred from the DNA. The sample yields approximately 390,000 clones; approximately 85% were counted once. The biggest ten clones account for roughly 2% of the sample.

V is reduced by 1 base and J by 8 bases, leaving a spacing of 8 bases between them. CDR1 ENHRY and CDR2 SYGVKD are derived from the germline V gene. The CDR3 numbers 12 residues from cysteine through phenylalanine. The only DNA kept is the CDR3, 36 bases in frame from the first base. The sequenced sample was PBMCs or T cells enriched from blood (not recorded which). The rearranged chain carries TRBV10-3 and TRBJ1-2; there is no confident call for the D gene. The receptor's source is a middle-aged woman with acute COVID-19. This receptor has the CDR3 CAISEFGEGYTF. DNA sequence: TGTGCCATCAGTGAGTTCGGGGAGGGCTACACCTTC.